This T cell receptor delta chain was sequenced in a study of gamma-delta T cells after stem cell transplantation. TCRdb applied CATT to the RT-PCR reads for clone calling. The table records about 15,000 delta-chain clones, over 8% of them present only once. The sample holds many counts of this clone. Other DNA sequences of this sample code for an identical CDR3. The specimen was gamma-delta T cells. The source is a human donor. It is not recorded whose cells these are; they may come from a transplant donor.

CDR3 sequence: CACDTAGGGYARSSWDTRQMFF. CDR3 bases: TGTGCCTGTGACACCGCTGGTGGGGGATACGCCCGGAGCTCCTGGGACACCCGACAGATGTTTTTC. The chain links TRDV2 to TRDJ3, with TRDD3 matching 11 bases. Germline CDR1 reads GEAIGNYY; CDR2 reads EKD. CDR3 size: 22 residues. The V and J ends lost 0 bases and 0 bases, in that order; junction bases with no gene match: 12.